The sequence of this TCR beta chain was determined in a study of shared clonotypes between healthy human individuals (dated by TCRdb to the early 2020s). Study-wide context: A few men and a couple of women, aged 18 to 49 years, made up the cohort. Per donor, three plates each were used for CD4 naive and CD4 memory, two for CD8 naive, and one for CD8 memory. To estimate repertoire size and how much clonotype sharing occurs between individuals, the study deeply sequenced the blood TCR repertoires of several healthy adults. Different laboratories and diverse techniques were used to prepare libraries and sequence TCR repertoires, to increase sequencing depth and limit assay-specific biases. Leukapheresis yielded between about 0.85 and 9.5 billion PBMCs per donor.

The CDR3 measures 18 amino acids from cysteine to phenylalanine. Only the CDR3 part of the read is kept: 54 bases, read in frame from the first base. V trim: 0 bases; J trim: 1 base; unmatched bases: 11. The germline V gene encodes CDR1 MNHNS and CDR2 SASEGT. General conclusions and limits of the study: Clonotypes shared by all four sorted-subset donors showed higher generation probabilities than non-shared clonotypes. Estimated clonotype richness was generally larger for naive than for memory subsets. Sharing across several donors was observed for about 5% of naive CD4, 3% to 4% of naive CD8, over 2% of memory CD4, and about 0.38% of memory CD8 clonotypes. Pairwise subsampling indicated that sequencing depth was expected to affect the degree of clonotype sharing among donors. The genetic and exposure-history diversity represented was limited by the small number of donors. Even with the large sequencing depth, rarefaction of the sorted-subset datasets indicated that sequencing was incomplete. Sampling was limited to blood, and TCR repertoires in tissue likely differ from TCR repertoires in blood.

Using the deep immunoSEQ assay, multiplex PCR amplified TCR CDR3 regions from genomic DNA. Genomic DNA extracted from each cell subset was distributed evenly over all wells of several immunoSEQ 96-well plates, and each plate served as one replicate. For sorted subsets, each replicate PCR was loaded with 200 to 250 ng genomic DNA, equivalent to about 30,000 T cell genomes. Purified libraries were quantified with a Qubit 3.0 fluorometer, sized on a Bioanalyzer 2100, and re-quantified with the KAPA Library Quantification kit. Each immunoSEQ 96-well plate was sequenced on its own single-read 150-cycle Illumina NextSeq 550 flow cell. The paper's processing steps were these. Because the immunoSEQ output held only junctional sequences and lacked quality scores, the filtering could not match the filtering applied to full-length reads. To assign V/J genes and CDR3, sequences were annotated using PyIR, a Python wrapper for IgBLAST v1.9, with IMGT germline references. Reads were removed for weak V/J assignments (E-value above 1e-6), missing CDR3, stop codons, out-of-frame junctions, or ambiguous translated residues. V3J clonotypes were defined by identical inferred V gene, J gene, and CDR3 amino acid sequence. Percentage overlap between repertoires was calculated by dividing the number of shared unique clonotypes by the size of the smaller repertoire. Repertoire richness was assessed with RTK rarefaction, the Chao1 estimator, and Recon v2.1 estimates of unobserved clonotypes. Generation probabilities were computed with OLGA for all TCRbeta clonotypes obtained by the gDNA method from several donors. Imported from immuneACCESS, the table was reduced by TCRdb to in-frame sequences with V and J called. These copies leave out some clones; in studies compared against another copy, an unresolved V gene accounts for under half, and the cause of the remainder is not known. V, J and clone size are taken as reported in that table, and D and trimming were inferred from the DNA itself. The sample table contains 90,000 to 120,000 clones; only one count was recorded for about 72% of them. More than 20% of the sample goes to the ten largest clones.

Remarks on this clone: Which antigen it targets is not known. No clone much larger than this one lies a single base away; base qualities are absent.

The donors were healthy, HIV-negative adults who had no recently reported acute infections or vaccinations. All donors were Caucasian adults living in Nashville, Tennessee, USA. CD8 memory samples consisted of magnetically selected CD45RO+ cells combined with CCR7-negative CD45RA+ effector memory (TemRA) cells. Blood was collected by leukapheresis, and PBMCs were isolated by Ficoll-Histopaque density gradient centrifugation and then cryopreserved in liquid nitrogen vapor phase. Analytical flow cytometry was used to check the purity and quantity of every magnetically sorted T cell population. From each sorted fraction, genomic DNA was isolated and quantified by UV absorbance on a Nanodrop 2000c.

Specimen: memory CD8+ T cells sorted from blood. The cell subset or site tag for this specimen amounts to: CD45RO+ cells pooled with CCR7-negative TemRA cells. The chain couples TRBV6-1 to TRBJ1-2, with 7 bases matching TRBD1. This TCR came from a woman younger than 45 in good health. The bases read TGTGCCAGCAGTGAAGCGCGACAGGGAGAAGTCAGTAACTATGGCTACACCTTC. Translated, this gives CASSEARQGEVSNYGYTF.